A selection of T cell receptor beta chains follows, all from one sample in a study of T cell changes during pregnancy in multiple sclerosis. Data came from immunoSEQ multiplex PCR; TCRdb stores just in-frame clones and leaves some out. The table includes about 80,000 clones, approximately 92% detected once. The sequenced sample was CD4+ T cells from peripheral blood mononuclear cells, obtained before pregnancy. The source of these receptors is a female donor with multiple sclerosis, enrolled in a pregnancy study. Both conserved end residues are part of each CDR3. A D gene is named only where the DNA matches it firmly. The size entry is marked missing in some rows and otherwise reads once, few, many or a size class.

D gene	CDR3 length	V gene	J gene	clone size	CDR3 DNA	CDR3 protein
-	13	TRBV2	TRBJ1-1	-	TGTGCCAGCAAGACAGTAGAGGACACTGAAGCTTTCTTT	CASKTVEDTEAFF
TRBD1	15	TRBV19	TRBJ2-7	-	TGTGCCAGTAGTTCCAAGGGGACAGGGGCGAAAGAGCAGTACTTC	CASSSKGTGAKEQYF
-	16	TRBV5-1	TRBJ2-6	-	TGCGCCAGCAGCCAAGACAGACCCTCTGGGGCCAACGTCCTGACTTTC	CASSQDRPSGANVLTF
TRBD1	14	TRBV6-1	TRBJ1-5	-	TGTGCCAGCAACCCCAGGGGGCCTAATCAGCCCCAGCATTTT	CASNPRGPNQPQHF
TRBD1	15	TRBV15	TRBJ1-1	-	TGTGCCACCAGCAGAGATACAGGGGGCTACGGTGAAGCTTTCTTT	CATSRDTGGYGEAFF
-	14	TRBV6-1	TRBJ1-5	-	TGTGCCAGCACCTTAACAGGGTTGAATCAGCCCCAGCATTTT	CASTLTGLNQPQHF
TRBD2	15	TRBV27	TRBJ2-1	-	TGTGCCAGCAGTTTAAGACTAGCGGGGGCCAATGAGCAGTTCTTC	CASSLRLAGANEQFF
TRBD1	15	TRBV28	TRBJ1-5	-	TGTGCCAGCAATGGGCCAGGGGGCGCGTATCAGCCCCAGCATTTT	CASNGPGGAYQPQHF
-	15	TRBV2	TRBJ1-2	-	TGTGCCAGCAGTCCCGACAGGCTTGCCTCCTATGGCTACACCTTC	CASSPDRLASYGYTF
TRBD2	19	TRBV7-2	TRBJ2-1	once	TGTGCCAGCAGCTTAAGGGGATGGGGACTAGCGGAATCCTACAATGAGCAGTTCTTC	CASSLRGWGLAESYNEQFF
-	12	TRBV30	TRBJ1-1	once	TGTGCCTGGACAGACTCTACTCTCGAAGCTTTCTTT	CAWTDSTLEAFF
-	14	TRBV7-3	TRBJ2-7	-	TGTGCCAGCAGCTTAACTTCGTCCTCCTACGAGCAGTACTTC	CASSLTSSSYEQYF
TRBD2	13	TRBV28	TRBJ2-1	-	TGTGCCAGCAGTTTGGGGGGGTTCACCGAGCAGTTCTTC	CASSLGGFTEQFF
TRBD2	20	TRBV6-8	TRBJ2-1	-	TGTGCCAGCAGTTCAAGGACTAGCGGGGGGCCGCTTGACTCCTACAATGAGCAGTTCTTC	CASSSRTSGGPLDSYNEQFF
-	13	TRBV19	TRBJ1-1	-	TGTGCCAGTAGTATCAGGGGTGACACTGAAGCTTTCTTT	CASSIRGDTEAFF
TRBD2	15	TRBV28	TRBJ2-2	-	TGTGCCAGCAGTCCTAGCGGGAGGGCCACCGGGGAGCTGTTTTTT	CASSPSGRATGELFF
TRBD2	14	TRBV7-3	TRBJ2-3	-	TGTGCCAGCAGCTTACGCGGGAGCGGAGATACGCAGTATTTT	CASSLRGSGDTQYF
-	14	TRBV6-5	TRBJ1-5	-	TGTGCCAGCAGTTACGGACAGCACAATCAGCCCCAGCATTTT	CASSYGQHNQPQHF
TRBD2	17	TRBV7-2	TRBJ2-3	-	TGTGCCAGCAGCTTAGAACTAGCGGGGGGCCTCCCTGATACGCAGTATTTT	CASSLELAGGLPDTQYF
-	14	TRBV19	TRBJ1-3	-	TGTGCCGCCAGCCCGAGGGTTCCTGGAAACACCATATATTTT	CAASPRVPGNTIYF
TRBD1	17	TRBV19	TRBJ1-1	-	TGTGCCAGTAGTCCTAACAGGGGCGCCCGACCGAACACTGAAGCTTTCTTT	CASSPNRGARPNTEAFF
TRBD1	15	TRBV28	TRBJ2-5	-	TGTGCCAGCAGTTTATATACAGGGGGCTCAGAGACCCAGTACTTC	CASSLYTGGSETQYF
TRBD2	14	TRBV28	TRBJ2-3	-	TGTGCCAGCAGTCCTCCGGGACTATTAGATACGCAGTATTTT	CASSPPGLLDTQYF
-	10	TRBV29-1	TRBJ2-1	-	TGCAGCGTTGCGCGCAATGAGCAGTTCTTC	CSVARNEQFF
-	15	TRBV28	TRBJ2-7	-	TGTGCCAGCAGGGCCACCCCCTCGAACTCCTACGAGCAGTACTTC	CASRATPSNSYEQYF
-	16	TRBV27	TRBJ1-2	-	TGTGCCAGCAGTTTGTCCGGGACAAGAACTAACTATGGCTACACCTTC	CASSLSGTRTNYGYTF
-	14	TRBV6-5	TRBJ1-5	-	TGTGCCAGCAGTAGGGAGCCAGGCAATCAGCCCCAGCATTTT	CASSREPGNQPQHF
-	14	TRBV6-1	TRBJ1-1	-	TGTGCCAGCAGTGAAGGTGGGGGCGGCACTGAAGCTTTCTTT	CASSEGGGGTEAFF
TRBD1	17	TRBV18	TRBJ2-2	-	TGTGCCAGCTCACTTACAGGGGGCCCCCGAAGTACCGGGGAGCTGTTTTTT	CASSLTGGPRSTGELFF
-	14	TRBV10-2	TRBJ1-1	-	TGCGCCAGCACCCTGACAGTGATGAACACTGAAGCTTTCTTT	CASTLTVMNTEAFF
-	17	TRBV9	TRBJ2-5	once	TGTGCCAGCAGCCCGGGGGTCCTAGCCCCGAACCAAGAGACCCAGTACTTC	CASSPGVLAPNQETQYF